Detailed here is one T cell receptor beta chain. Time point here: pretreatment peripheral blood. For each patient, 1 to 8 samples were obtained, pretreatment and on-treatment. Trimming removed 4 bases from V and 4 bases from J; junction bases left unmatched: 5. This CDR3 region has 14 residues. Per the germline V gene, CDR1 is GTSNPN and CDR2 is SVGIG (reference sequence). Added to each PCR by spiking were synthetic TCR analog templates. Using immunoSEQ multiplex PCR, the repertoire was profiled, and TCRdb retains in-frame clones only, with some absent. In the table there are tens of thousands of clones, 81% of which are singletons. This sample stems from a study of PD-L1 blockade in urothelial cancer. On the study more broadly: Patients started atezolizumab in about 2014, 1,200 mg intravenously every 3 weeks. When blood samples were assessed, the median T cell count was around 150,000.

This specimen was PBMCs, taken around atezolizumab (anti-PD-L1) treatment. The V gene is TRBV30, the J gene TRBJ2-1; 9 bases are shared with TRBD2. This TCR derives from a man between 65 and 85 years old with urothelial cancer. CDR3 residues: CAWTGTSRYNEQFF. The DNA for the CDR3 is TGTGCCTGGACCGGGACTAGCAGATACAATGAGCAGTTCTTC. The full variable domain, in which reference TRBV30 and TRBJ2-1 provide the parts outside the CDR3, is SQTIHQWPATLVQPVGSPLSLECTVEGTSNPNLYWYRQAAGRGLQLLFYSVGIGQISSEVPQNLSASRPQDRQFILSSKKLLLSDSGFYLCAWTGTSRYNEQFFGPGTRLTVL.